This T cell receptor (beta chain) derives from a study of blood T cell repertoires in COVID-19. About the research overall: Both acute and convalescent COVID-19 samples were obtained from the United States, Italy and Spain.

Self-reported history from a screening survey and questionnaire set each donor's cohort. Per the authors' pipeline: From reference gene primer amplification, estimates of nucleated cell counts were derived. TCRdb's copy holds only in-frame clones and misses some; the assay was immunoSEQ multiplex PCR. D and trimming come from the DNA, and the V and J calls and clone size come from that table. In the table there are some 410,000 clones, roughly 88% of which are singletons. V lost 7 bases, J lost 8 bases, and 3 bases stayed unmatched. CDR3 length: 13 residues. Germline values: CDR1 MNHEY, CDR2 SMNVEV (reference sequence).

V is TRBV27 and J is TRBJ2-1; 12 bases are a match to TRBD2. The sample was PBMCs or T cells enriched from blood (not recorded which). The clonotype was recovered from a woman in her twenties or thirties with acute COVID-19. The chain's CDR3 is CASKGLAGYEQFF. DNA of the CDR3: TGTGCCAGCAAAGGACTAGCGGGGTATGAGCAGTTCTTC.